One sample yielded the 29 T cell receptor beta chains listed below, sequenced in a study of T-cell reconstitution after alpha-beta-depleted transplantation in children. Overall study findings and caveats: Several hundred rapidly expanded clones from non-depleted graft cells reportedly supplied alpha-beta T cells about two months post-transplant.

A TCRbeta library incorporating unique molecular identifiers was prepared. TCRdb re-called the PCR reads with MiXCR, one entry per CDR3 protein. Of tens of thousands of distinct CDR3 sequences listed, 5.5% to 8% are singletons. Their recognized antigens are unknown. The specimen was peripheral blood, collected 60 days after TCRalphabeta/CD19-depleted stem cell transplant. These receptors were obtained from a child under two years old who had a stem cell transplant for acute myeloid leukemia, so the T cells may come from the graft donor.

This clonotype was seen many times. The chain has TRBV18 and TRBJ2-2; D not certain. In germline, CDR1 is KGHSH, CDR2 LQKENI. V lost 3 bases and J 1 base, leaving 9 bases between the germline ends. The CDR3 extends over 15 amino acids. The CDR3 region has the DNA TGTGCCAGCTCACCGGACGAACGGAACACCGGGGAGCTGTTTTTT. It yields the protein CASSPDERNTGELFF.

The chain links TRBV7-9 to TRBJ2-1; 10 nucleotides match TRBD2. CDR1 and CDR2 from the germline V gene are SEHNR and FQNEAQ (reference sequence). CDR3 length: 15 residues. V lost 1 base and J lost 7; bases outside the gene matches: 4. The chain's CDR3 is CASSLGTSGENEQFF. The CDR3 DNA reads TGTGCCAGCAGCTTAGGGACTAGCGGAGAGAATGAGCAGTTCTTC.

This clonotype showed up many times. The chain links TRBV4-3 to TRBJ1-5; possibly TRBD1 for D (5 bases). Germline V gene lookup returns CDR1 LGHNA and CDR2 YSLEER. The CDR3 loop spans 15 amino acids. V gave up 2 bases and J gave up 4 bases, with 12 bases separating them. CDR3 nucleotides: TGCGCCAGCAGCCAATATGGGGGGGGAAATCAGCCCCAGCATTTT. This codes for CASSQYGGGNQPQHF.

In its sample, this clonotype was seen a few times. The chain joins TRBV20-1 to TRBJ1-2, with 8 bases fitting TRBD1. CDR3 length equals 18 residues. CDR1 is DFQATT and CDR2 is SNEGSKA in the germline V gene (reference sequence). V was pared by 0 bases and J by 0 bases, with 12 bases of the junction left unmatched. CDR3 coding DNA: TGCAGTGCTAGAGATCCACGACAGGGGCCTCAAGCTAACTATGGCTACACCTTC. This codes for CSARDPRQGPQANYGYTF.

There are many counts of this clonotype. V gene TRBV4-3 combines with J gene TRBJ1-2; 9 nucleotides match TRBD1. Germline assignment: CDR1 LGHNA and CDR2 YSLEER. V shed 3 bases and J 6 bases; nucleotides not matched to a gene: 11. The CDR3 sequence is 16 residues long. CDR3 in amino acids: CASSQPGQGVSDGYTF. CDR3 DNA sequence: TGCGCCAGCAGCCAGCCGGGACAGGGAGTATCCGATGGCTACACCTTC.

In its sample, this clonotype was seen many times. The rearrangement joins TRBV20-1 to TRBJ1-1, with D perhaps TRBD1 (5 bases). V was trimmed by 5 bases and J by 0 bases, leaving 16 bases between them. This CDR3 spans 15 amino acids. Germline V lookup: CDR1 DFQATT, CDR2 SNEGSKA (reference sequence). The CDR3 DNA sequence: TGCAGTGCTCTTTATTTGGGACGGCTGAACACTGAAGCTTTCTTT. Translated: CSALYLGRLNTEAFF.

This clonotype came up many times. The V and J genes are TRBV28 and TRBJ2-7; 9 bases are shared with TRBD2. The junction had 9 bases not matched to a gene; V was cut back by 8 bases and J by 4 bases. CDR1 MDHEN and CDR2 SYDVKM come from the germline V gene. This CDR3 comprises 14 residues. The CDR3 region is CASDKAGGLYEQYF. The CDR3 region has the DNA TGTGCCAGCGACAAGGCGGGAGGGCTTTACGAGCAGTACTTC. Full variable domain (missing parts from reference TRBV28 and TRBJ2-7): DVKVTQSSRYLVKRTGEKVFLECVQDMDHENMFWYRQDPGLGLRLIYFSYDVKMKEKGDIPEGYSVSREKKERFSLILESASTNQTSMYLCASDKAGGLYEQYFGPGTRLTVT.

In this sample, this clonotype turned up many times. The CDR3 nucleotides are TGTGCCAGCGGACCCTACTACGAGCAGTACTTC. This gives the protein CASGPYYEQYF. This rearrangement joins TRBV12-3 or TRBV12-4 to TRBJ2-7; D unresolved. The CDR3 is 11 amino acids. With 8 bases removed from V and 3 bases from J, the gap between germline ends came to 8 bases.

This clonotype occurred many times. The gene calls are TRBV28 and TRBJ2-3; no clear D gene. The V gene lost 6 bases and the J gene lost 2 bases, with 18 bases spanning the gap. Germline V CDR1 and CDR2: MDHEN, SYDVKM. The CDR3 has 16 amino acids. DNA of the CDR3: TGTGCCAGCAGAAAAAAGGTGGCCAGTCCCACAGATACGCAGTATTTT. Translated, it gives CASRKKVASPTDTQYF.

This clonotype was seen ten or more times. V and J are TRBV6-1 and TRBJ2-3; D is unresolved. Per germline, CDR1 MNHNS and CDR2 SASEGT. The CDR3 consists of 15 residues. V lost 6 bases to trimming and J lost 0 bases, with 13 bases between them. DNA for the CDR3: TGTGCCAGCAGCCTTGACCCTGCTAGCACAGATACGCAGTATTTT. Translating gives CASSLDPASTDTQYF.

This clonotype was seen ten or more times. This sequence joins TRBV19 and TRBJ1-5; a weak D match, TRBD1 (5 bases). V was shortened by 7 bases and J by 7 bases, with 14 bases between the two germline ends. Germline values: CDR1 LNHDA, CDR2 SQIVND (reference sequence). The CDR3 length is 13 residues. In nucleotides, the CDR3 is TGTGCCAGTAACGTGGGGGGTGGACAGCCCCAGCATTTT. Protein product: CASNVGGGQPQHF.

This clonotype came up many times. The chain combines TRBV6-2 or TRBV6-3 with TRBJ2-7; TRBD1 matches 11 bases. The CDR3 has 15 amino acids. V shed 3 bases, J shed 3 bases, and the junction held 4 bases outside the gene matches. Germline values: CDR1 MNHEY, CDR2 SVGEGT. The CDR3 nucleotides read TGTGCCAGCAGTTATTGGGACAGGGGGAACTACGAGCAGTACTTC. Translating gives CASSYWDRGNYEQYF.

This clonotype was found a few times. The CDR3 DNA is TGTGCCAGCAGACTAAAAAGGGCTTTCTTT. Amino acids: CASRLKRAFF. The chain has TRBV6-5 and TRBJ1-1; no clear D. CDR1 is MNHEY, CDR2 SVGAGI, per germline. The germline V and J ends were trimmed by 6 bases and 11 bases, with 10 bases remaining between them. This CDR3 contains 10 residues.

There are many counts of this clonotype. The V and J genes are TRBV4-3 and TRBJ2-7; 10 bases fit TRBD2. Looked up from germline, CDR1 is LGHNA and CDR2 is YSLEER. Germline trimming cut 4 bases from V and 6 bases from J; bases unmatched to any gene: 15. This CDR3 spans 17 amino acids. The CDR3: CASSRNRVSGRFVEQYF. The CDR3 DNA is TGCGCCAGCAGCCGGAACAGGGTTAGCGGGAGGTTTGTCGAGCAGTACTTC.

This clonotype was recorded at least ten times. This chain links TRBV6-2 or TRBV6-3 with TRBJ2-1; 8 bases align to TRBD1. Germline V gene data show CDR1 as MNHEY and CDR2 as SVGEGT. This CDR3 contains 13 residues. V lost 5 bases and J lost 7; bases outside the gene matches: 4. The CDR3 DNA is TGTGCCAGCAGTCGGACAGGGCGGAATGAGCAGTTCTTC. This codes for CASSRTGRNEQFF.

There are many counts of this clonotype. This rearrangement joins TRBV20-1 to TRBJ2-7, with 8 bases fitting TRBD1. CDR1 and CDR2 (germline): DFQATT, SNEGSKA (reference sequence). The CDR3 covers 14 residues. V lost 0 bases and J lost 4; bases outside the gene matches: 5. The CDR3, as DNA: TGCAGTGCTAGAGATACCGGGACAGGATACGAGCAGTACTTC. Translating it yields CSARDTGTGYEQYF.

This clonotype was seen ten or more times. The rearrangement links TRBV27 to TRBJ2-2, with 9 bases matching TRBD1. Germline values: CDR1 MNHEY, CDR2 SMNVEV (reference sequence). CDR3 length: 14 residues. Trimming took 6 bases from V and 6 from J; bases not matched to a gene: 5. The CDR3 here is CASRTGGYSGELFF. CDR3 DNA: TGTGCCAGCAGGACAGGGGGGTACTCCGGGGAGCTGTTTTTT.

The table lists this clonotype with many counts. The chain couples TRBV30 to TRBJ1-2; D ambiguous. Between the trimmed V and J ends, which lost 3 bases and 4 bases, there was a span of 9 bases. The CDR3 length is 12 residues. Germline-derived CDR1 and CDR2 are GTSNPN and SVGIG (reference sequence). CDR3 DNA sequence: TGTGCCTGGAGGATGGGAATCTATGGCTACACCTTC. It specifies CAWRMGIYGYTF.

This clonotype was found many times. J is TRBJ2-2 and V is TRBV7-8, with 9 nucleotides matching TRBD2. Per the germline V gene, CDR1 is SGHVS and CDR2 is FQNEAQ. This CDR3 has 18 residues. V shed 5 bases, J shed 4 bases, and the junction held 14 bases outside the gene matches. In DNA form, the CDR3 reads TGTGCCAGCAGCCCCCTAATCACGCGGGGGGGCCGCACCGGGGAGCTGTTTTTT. It is translated as CASSPLITRGGRTGELFF.

This chain's CDR3 is CASSLLGGQTQYF. CDR3 bases: TGTGCCAGCAGCTTACTGGGAGGGCAGACCCAGTACTTC. The chain links TRBV7-9 to TRBJ2-5; 7 bases match TRBD2. Per germline, CDR1 SEHNR and CDR2 FQNEAQ (reference sequence). The CDR3 is 13 residues long. Trimming took 2 bases from V and 6 from J; bases not matched to a gene: 3.

This clonotype has a count of ten or more. The rearrangement links TRBV5-1 to TRBJ2-3; the D is unclear. Germline V gene sequence: CDR1 SGHRS, CDR2 YFSETQ. There are 18 residues in the CDR3. The V and J ends lost 2 bases and 1 base respectively, with 20 bases between them. CDR3 bases: TGCGCCAGCAGCTTATCGGTTAGGAAGTTGGTCGGCACAGATACGCAGTATTTT. This gives the protein CASSLSVRKLVGTDTQYF.

This clonotype occurred many times. The CDR3 protein is CASSLPGPRYQETQYF. Written as DNA, the CDR3 is TGCGCCAGCAGCCTTCCGGGACCTAGGTACCAAGAGACCCAGTACTTC. This chain connects TRBV5-1 to TRBJ2-5; D tentatively fits TRBD1 or TRBD2 (5 bases each). CDR3 length: 16 amino acids. Looked up from germline, CDR1 is SGHRS and CDR2 is YFSETQ. V lost 4 bases, J lost 0 bases, and 16 bases lay in between.

This clonotype was observed a handful of times. The junction does not match germline at one end; this may be a read error. V is TRBV5-8 and J is TRBJ2-7, with D perhaps assigned TRBD1 or TRBD2 (6 bases each). CDR3 length equals 13 residues. In germline, CDR1 is SGHTS, CDR2 YDEGEE. CDR3 coding DNA: TGTGCTAGCAGCTTGACGGGGGCCGACGAGCAGTACTTC. Translated: CASSLTGADEQYF.

This clonotype was seen many times. CDR3: CASSPGTEQFF. CDR3 in DNA: TGTGCCAGCAGCCCGGGGACTGAGCAGTTCTTC. This chain connects TRBV12-3 or TRBV12-4 to TRBJ2-1, with D possibly being TRBD1 or TRBD2 (5 bases each). The CDR3 extends over 11 amino acids. Trimming took 6 bases from V and 9 from J, leaving 9 bases between them.

The sample holds many counts of this clonotype. The V and J genes are TRBV7-8 and TRBJ2-7, with 8 bases aligning to TRBD2. With 4 bases clipped from V and 7 bases from J, the junction kept 15 bases outside the gene matches. Germline lookup yields CDR1 SGHVS and CDR2 FQNEAQ. The CDR3 loop spans 16 amino acids. In DNA, the CDR3 is TGTGCCAGCAGCTCCCTATTCCGGCGGGAGGAAAGGGAGCAGTACTTC. It translates to CASSSLFRREEREQYF.

This clonotype was picked up many times. The chain combines TRBV4-1 with TRBJ2-1; D gene uncertain. The CDR3 is 13 residues long. In germline, CDR1 is MGHRA, CDR2 YSYEKL. Trimming pared 1 base from V and 4 bases from J, leaving 5 bases between. As DNA, the CDR3 is TGCGCCAGCAGCCAAGGGCTTTACAATGAGCAGTTCTTC. Its translation: CASSQGLYNEQFF.

This clonotype was found many times. J is TRBJ2-7 and V is TRBV12-3 or TRBV12-4; 8 bases match TRBD1. Losses at the gene ends were 4 bases for V and 1 base for J; bases not matched to a gene: 9. CDR3 length: 16 residues. In nucleotides, the CDR3 is TGTGCCAGCAGTTCTTGGACAGGGAAGTCTTCCTACGAGCAGTACTTC. The encoded protein is CASSSWTGKSSYEQYF.

The sample holds many counts of this clonotype. The V call is TRBV29-1, the J call TRBJ1-2; D is uncertain. CDR1 and CDR2 (germline): SQVTM, ANQGSEA. This CDR3 spans 15 amino acids. Trimming removed 3 bases from V and 3 bases from J, with 17 bases in between. CDR3 nucleotide sequence: TGCAGCGTTGATATTCTGGGTTTATTCGACTATGGCTACACCTTC. Amino acids: CSVDILGLFDYGYTF.

This clonotype appeared many times. The chain uses TRBV7-9 and TRBJ2-4, with D perhaps being TRBD1 or TRBD2 (5 bases each). The CDR3 sequence is 18 residues long. V shed 3 bases and J shed 0 bases, with 18 bases lying between them. Germline assignment: CDR1 SEHNR and CDR2 FQNEAQ (reference sequence). CDR3: CASSFESGPNLAKNIQYF. The CDR3 DNA follows: TGTGCCAGCAGCTTTGAGTCGGGACCGAACTTAGCCAAAAACATTCAGTACTTC.